Following are 27 T cell receptor beta chains from one sample sequenced in a study of a mutant IDH1 vaccine in newly diagnosed glioma. Repertoires were generated with immunoSEQ multiplex PCR, while TCRdb's copy carries only in-frame clones and drops some. The data contain 45,000 or so clones, 81% of them singletons. For these TCRs, the target antigens are not known. This sample's time point: week 35, safety follow-up. What each vaccine dose contained was 300 ug of mutant IDH1 20-mer peptide, accompanied by topical imiquimod. Sample: PBMCs, taken from a glioma patient whose treatment included an IDH1 peptide vaccine. These receptors came from a woman aged 40 to 50 with glioma. Some clones in this sample may be carry-over from other donors' samples.

J is TRBJ1-1 and V is TRBV27; D gene uncertain. V lost 2 bases to trimming and J lost 0 bases, with 7 bases between them. Per the germline V gene, CDR1 is MNHEY and CDR2 is SMNVEV (reference sequence). The length of the CDR3 is 14 residues. In nucleotides, the CDR3 is TGTGCCAGCAGTTTAGAGGGAGTGAACACTGAAGCTTTCTTT. It encodes CASSLEGVNTEAFF.

The chain has TRBV5-3 and TRBJ1-2; TRBD1 is a possible D gene (5 bases). TRBV5-3 is known as an ORF, though its function is uncertain. Trimming left V 1 base short and J 5 bases short, with 6 bases between. The CDR3 loop spans 12 amino acids. The CDR3 region is CARSLRQYGYTF. In nucleotides, the CDR3 is TGTGCCAGAAGCTTGAGACAGTATGGCTACACCTTC.

The chain employs TRBV7-2 and TRBJ1-1, with 8 bases identical to TRBD1. The V gene end was trimmed by 4 bases and the J gene end by 6 bases; junction bases not matched to a gene: 1. CDR1 is SGHTA and CDR2 is FQGNSA in the germline V gene. The CDR3 is 12 residues long. CDR3 region: CASSSTGAEAFF. The CDR3 region has the DNA TGTGCCAGCAGCTCGACAGGGGCTGAAGCTTTCTTT.

V and J are TRBV5-4 and TRBJ2-7; possibly TRBD1 or TRBD2 for D (5 bases each). Germline V gene sequence: CDR1 SGHNT, CDR2 YYREEE (reference sequence). This CDR3 comprises 12 residues. V was trimmed by 10 bases and J by 0 bases, leaving 11 bases between them. The CDR3 region has the DNA TGTGCCGTCCGGGACGCCTCCTACGAGCAGTACTTC. Translating gives CAVRDASYEQYF.

CDR3 loop: CASSQVLSTDTQYF. DNA for the CDR3: TGTGCCAGCAGCCAAGTTTTAAGCACAGATACGCAGTATTTT. The V and J genes are TRBV14 and TRBJ2-3; D not resolved. The CDR3 has 14 residues. V lost 1 base to trimming and J lost 0 bases, with 5 bases between them. Germline CDR1 and CDR2: SGHDN and FVKESK.

The chain carries TRBV28 and TRBJ2-1; 10 nucleotides align to TRBD2. CDR1 and CDR2 from the germline V gene are MDHEN and SYDVKM. Trimming removed 6 bases from V and 7 bases from J; junction bases left unmatched: 6. The CDR3 consists of 14 residues. CDR3 sequence reads: CASSSGGASNEQFF. DNA for the CDR3: TGTGCCAGCAGCAGCGGGGGGGCTTCGAATGAGCAGTTCTTC.

This chain links TRBV29-1 with TRBJ2-2; 7 bases line up with TRBD1. Per the germline V gene, CDR1 is SQVTM and CDR2 is ANQGSEA. This CDR3 is built from 14 residues. With V trimmed by 4 bases and J by 5 bases, 7 bases remained unmatched. CDR3 nucleotide sequence: TGCAGCGTTGTGGTGGCAGGGGGTACCGGGGAGCTGTTTTTT. Protein product: CSVVVAGGTGELFF.

The chain carries TRBV25-1 and TRBJ1-3, with no clear D. V dropped 3 bases and J dropped 0 bases, with 6 bases sitting between them. The CDR3 is made up of 14 amino acids. The germline CDR1 and CDR2 sequences are MGHDK and SYGVNS. The CDR3 loop reads CASSEAGSGNTIYF. The CDR3 DNA is TGTGCCAGCAGTGAGGCAGGCTCTGGAAACACCATATATTTT.

This clone appeared a few times. This rearrangement joins TRBV28 to TRBJ2-7; possible D gene TRBD2, 5 bases. The CDR3 runs to 15 residues. The V and J ends lost 6 bases and 4 bases respectively, with 19 bases between them. CDR1 and CDR2 from the germline V gene are MDHEN and SYDVKM. CDR3 nucleotides: TGTGCCAGCAGCCCCATGGAAACGGGAAGTTACGAGCAGTACTTC. This codes for CASSPMETGSYEQYF.

The V gene is TRBV4-3, the J gene TRBJ2-3; 10 bases are shared with TRBD1. Germline V gene lookup returns CDR1 LGHNA and CDR2 YSLEER. The CDR3 runs to 15 residues. Losses at the gene ends were 3 bases for V and 2 bases for J; bases not matched to a gene: 2. The DNA of the CDR3 is TGCGCCAGCAGCCATGGGACAGGGGCCACAGATACGCAGTATTTT. Translating it yields CASSHGTGATDTQYF.

V gene TRBV5-1 combines with J gene TRBJ2-5; 8 bases are shared with TRBD1. The CDR3 consists of 13 residues. Per the germline V gene, CDR1 is SGHRS and CDR2 is YFSETQ. V lost 4 bases, J lost 7 bases, and 6 bases stayed unmatched. CDR3 sequence reads: CASSRTGQATQYF. The DNA for the CDR3 is TGCGCCAGCAGCCGGACAGGGCAGGCGACCCAGTACTTC.

The sample holds one count of this clone. The chain uses TRBV7-2 and TRBJ2-7; D gene unclear. V lost 2 bases to trimming and J lost 6 bases, with 11 bases between them. The CDR3 runs to 13 residues. The germline V gene has CDR1 SGHTA and CDR2 FQGNSA. CDR3 bases: TGTGCCAGCAGCTTACAAACCAAAGCCGAGCAGTACTTC. This gives the protein CASSLQTKAEQYF.

This chain links TRBV6-5 with TRBJ1-2; unclear D gene. The CDR3 covers 14 residues. Trimming took off 0 bases at V and 3 bases at J, with 8 bases between the two ends. Germline V lookup: CDR1 MNHEY, CDR2 SVGAGI. Here the CDR3 DNA reads TGTGCCAGCAGTTACTCGAACAGAGACTATGGCTACACCTTC. Translation gives CASSYSNRDYGYTF.

This clone was recorded once. The V and J genes are TRBV7-8 and TRBJ2-2, with D possibly matching TRBD1 (6 bases). Trimming took off 5 bases at V and 1 base at J, with 11 bases between the two ends. The CDR3 is made up of 15 amino acids. CDR1 is SGHVS and CDR2 is FQNEAQ in the germline V gene. The CDR3 protein is CASSPVGGNTGELFF. CDR3 DNA: TGTGCCAGCAGCCCAGTAGGGGGGAACACCGGGGAGCTGTTTTTT.

The J gene is TRBJ2-7, the V gene TRBV27; 11 nucleotides line up with TRBD2. The CDR3 is made up of 17 amino acids. V gave up 7 bases and J gave up 3 bases; unmatched junction bases: 14. Germline lookup yields CDR1 MNHEY and CDR2 SMNVEV (reference sequence). CDR3 DNA: TGTGCCAGCATAATACGAGGGCCACTAGCGGGAGTCTACGAGCAGTACTTC. Translating it yields CASIIRGPLAGVYEQYF.

The chain carries TRBV29-1 and TRBJ2-5; D unresolved. Trimming removed 4 bases from V and 5 bases from J, with 5 bases in between. Germline CDR1 is SQVTM and CDR2 is ANQGSEA. The CDR3 contains 10 residues. CDR3 DNA sequence: TGCAGCGTTGGGTTGGAGACCCAGTACTTC. The encoded protein is CSVGLETQYF.

The V and J genes are TRBV19 and TRBJ1-1; D remains unclear. V was trimmed by 3 bases and J by 0 bases, leaving 5 bases between them. This CDR3 comprises 13 residues. Per germline, CDR1 LNHDA and CDR2 SQIVND (reference sequence). The CDR3 DNA reads TGTGCCAGTAGTATCGTTATGAACACTGAAGCTTTCTTT. This encodes CASSIVMNTEAFF.

This chain joins TRBV9 and TRBJ1-4, with 7 bases identical to TRBD1. The V segment lost 3 bases and the J segment 6 bases; nucleotides outside the gene matches: 8. The CDR3 totals 15 residues. Germline-derived CDR1 and CDR2 are SGDLS and YYNGEE. The CDR3 nucleotides read TGTGCCAGCAGCGCGGTACCCGGGACAGATGAAAAACTGTTTTTT. Translating gives CASSAVPGTDEKLFF.

As concerns this clone: Other DNA sequences in the same sample also yield this CDR3. V usage is TRBV5-1 and J usage is TRBJ1-1, with D maybe TRBD1 (6 bases). This CDR3 comprises 14 residues. Trimming removed 7 bases from V and 6 bases from J, with 19 bases in between. Looked up from germline, CDR1 is SGHRS and CDR2 is YFSETQ. DNA for the CDR3: TGCGCCAGCCGGGGGGGGACATGGGAGTCTGAAGCTTTCTTT. Its protein is CASRGGTWESEAFF. The full variable domain, completed using reference TRBV5-1 and TRBJ1-1, is KAGVTQTPRYLIKTRGQQVTLSCSPISGHRSVSWYQQTPGQGLQFLFEYFSETQRNKGNFPGRFSGRQFSNSRSEMNVSTLELGDSALYLCASRGGTWESEAFFGQGTRLTVV.

This rearrangement joins TRBV5-1 to TRBJ2-3; 7 nucleotides agree with TRBD2. V was clipped by 0 bases and J by 3 bases; unmatched bases: 7. From germline, CDR1 is SGHRS and CDR2 YFSETQ. This CDR3 contains 16 residues. In DNA, the CDR3 is TGCGCCAGCAGCTTGGTTGCGGGAGCAGGGACAGATACGCAGTATTTT. The encoded protein is CASSLVAGAGTDTQYF.

This clone was observed a single time. The CDR3 loop is CASSDPLQGARETQYF. The CDR3 DNA is TGTGCCAGCAGTGACCCACTACAGGGGGCGCGGGAGACCCAGTACTTC. This chain connects TRBV25-1 to TRBJ2-5; 9 positions match TRBD1. The J segment lost 5 bases and the V segment lost 3 bases, leaving 10 bases of the junction unmatched. In germline, CDR1 is MGHDK, CDR2 SYGVNS. CDR3 length equals 16 residues.

The chain couples TRBV4-1 to TRBJ2-1; 7 bases agree with TRBD2. Germline lookup yields CDR1 MGHRA and CDR2 YSYEKL. CDR3 length: 15 residues. V was pared by 0 bases and J by 3 bases, with 2 bases of the junction left unmatched. CDR3 DNA: TGCGCCAGCAGCCAAGATTGGGGGGGCTACAATGAGCAGTTCTTC. This sequence encodes CASSQDWGGYNEQFF.

The chain links TRBV25-1 to TRBJ2-5, with TRBD1 matching 7 bases. The J call may be in error: the DNA end matches TRBJ2-7 better. CDR3 length equals 13 residues. Germline values: CDR1 MGHDK, CDR2 SYGVNS. CDR3 DNA sequence: TGTGCCAGCGACGGGACAGAGGCCTACGAGCAGTACTTC. Protein product: CASDGTEAYEQYF.

The chain joins TRBV20-1 to TRBJ2-7; D call uncertain. The V end lost 6 bases, the J end lost 2 bases, and 8 bases lay between the germline ends. CDR1 and CDR2 from the germline V gene are DFQATT and SNEGSKA (reference sequence). The CDR3 is 11 residues long. This chain's CDR3 is CSAAPTYEQYF. In DNA form, the CDR3 reads TGCAGTGCGGCCCCAACCTACGAGCAGTACTTC.

The gene calls are TRBV7-2 and TRBJ1-3; D uncertain. V was cut by 1 base and J by 3 bases, with 10 bases left in between. The length of the CDR3 is 15 residues. Germline V lookup: CDR1 SGHTA, CDR2 FQGNSA. The chain's CDR3 is CASSLGGDGGNTIYF. CDR3 in DNA: TGTGCCAGCAGCTTAGGGGGTGATGGTGGAAACACCATATATTTT. The whole variable domain, remainder taken from reference TRBV7-2 and TRBJ1-3, is GAGVSQSPSNKVTEKGKDVELRCDPISGHTALYWYRQSLGQGLEFLIYFQGNSAPDKSGLPSDRFSAERTGGSVSTLTIQRTQQEDSAVYLCASSLGGDGGNTIYFGEGSWLTVV.

The chain uses TRBV28 and TRBJ1-1, with TRBD1 as a possible D gene (5 bases). This CDR3 spans 13 amino acids. Between the trimmed V and J ends, which lost 4 bases and 1 base, there was a span of 7 bases. Germline V gene data show CDR1 as MDHEN and CDR2 as SYDVKM. The CDR3 spells CASSYRGNTEAFF. The DNA of the CDR3 is TGTGCCAGCAGTTATAGGGGGAACACTGAAGCTTTCTTT.

The chain links TRBV19 to TRBJ1-3; D is uncertain. This CDR3 comprises 11 residues. Germline V gives CDR1 LNHDA, CDR2 SQIVND (reference sequence). Trimming took 9 bases from V and 4 from J, leaving 7 bases between them. The CDR3 bases are TGTGCCAGCCCGGGGGGAAACACCATATATTTT. Encoded protein: CASPGGNTIYF.